This TCR beta chain derives from a study of post-analysis software for immune sequencing data. Overall study context: The study covered relapsing-remitting, secondary progressive and progressive-relapsing courses of multiple sclerosis.

Germline-derived CDR1 and CDR2 are MNHNY and SVGAGI (reference sequence). This CDR3 has 17 amino acids. V dropped 2 bases and J dropped 2 bases, with 16 bases sitting between them. This clonotype appeared a single time. Its antigen remains unknown. Carried by the TCR beta cDNA libraries were unique molecular identifiers. There were 1 to 10 million T cells, and 450,000 to 550,000 cDNA molecules came from them. TCRdb re-derived calls from the PCR reads in MiXCR, one entry per CDR3 protein. The repertoire holds 820,000 or so distinct CDR3 sequences, with under 70% as singletons. The study's findings and limits: When compared against controls, multiple sclerosis patients showed significantly lower normalized Chao1 diversity. Pronounced co-clustering by F measure was evident among identically batched samples. In patients, TRBV5-6, TRBV5-1 and TRBV20-1 belonged to several TRBV segments found more frequently than in controls.

Sequencing was carried out using blood. This receptor was taken from a girl aged 5-17 years with multiple sclerosis. The rearrangement joins TRBV6-6 to TRBJ1-3; no definite D call. The CDR3 DNA reads as TGTGCCAGCAGTTACGAGTCTGGGAGGTTGGCTGGAAACACCATATATTTT. Translating it yields CASSYESGRLAGNTIYF.